A single T cell receptor beta chain is shown here with its context. The target of this receptor is not known. There are no base qualities to consult, and no much larger clone falls within one base. Collaborating institutions collected whole blood in K2EDTA tubes following their own protocols. Collaborator samples were shipped for TCRbeta analysis as frozen whole blood, isolated PBMCs, or DNA extracted from either sample type. From the cysteine through the phenylalanine, the CDR3 covers 15 amino acids. The kept DNA is CDR3 alone, 45 bases in frame from the first base. The germline V and J ends show losses of 5 bases and 3 bases respectively, and no gene match explains 7 bases of the junction. CDR1 is given as MNHEY and CDR2 as SMNVEV, both from the germline V gene (reference sequence). This entry comes from a study of blood T cell repertoires in COVID-19 (dated by TCRdb to the early 2020s). About the investigation overall: Collaborator samples came from the United States, Italy and Spain and covered acute and convalescent phases of COVID-19. The prospective study material was composed of cDNA or gDNA derived from T cells, B-cell-depleted T cells, or PBMCs. Subjects who had been exposed to COVID-19, were actively infected with it, or had recovered from it provided the deeply sampled blood TCRbeta repertoires that made up the dataset. The repertoires were made available in a free public database intended to serve as a resource for research on the immune response to SARS-CoV-2. The samples were drawn from the first 160 participants of the ongoing ImmuneRACE study and from under 1,500 subjects provided by 6 global collaborators. A de-identified subject ID, COVID-19 status, age in years and sex were almost always included in the sample metadata. Where available, HLA class I and class II types were taken from metadata supplied by the sample provider and were not determined by assay-based typing. Study-wide conclusions, independent of this receptor: The quantity of clinical and demographic metadata differed by source and by participant and was supplied without curation.

TCRbeta CDR3 regions were amplified from genomic DNA by means of the immunoSEQ Assay, a bias-controlled multiplex PCR. In the source study's methods: Within the assay, amplification of reference gene primers was used to estimate how many nucleated cells each sample contained. Sequence reads were collapsed and filtered to measure the absolute abundance of every unique TCRbeta CDR3 rearrangement. Productive Simpson clonality was computed per sample as the square root of Simpson's diversity index over productive rearrangements. Entries here come from immuneACCESS through TCRdb and include only in-frame sequences with V and J called. Some clones fail to appear in such tables; in the studies checked, an unresolved V gene covers under half of the shortfall, and the cause of the remainder is unknown. The D gene and trimming were derived from the DNA, and the V and J assignments and clone size from that table. This sample has 120,000 or so clones in its table, and under 95% of those were observed once. Clones ranked in the top ten supply about 3.5% of the sample.

The receptor comes from a man in his forties or fifties with active COVID-19. Recombination connected TRBV27 to TRBJ2-5, and 9 junction bases match TRBD1. The sample consisted of peripheral blood. The sequenced DNA is TGTGCCAGCAGTAGTTTCGGGACAGGGAAAGAGACCCAGTACTTC. Translation gives CASSSFGTGKETQYF.